Listed below are T cell receptor beta chains from one sample, sequenced in a study of post-analysis software for immune sequencing data. Via MiXCR, TCRdb re-called the PCR reads, giving one row per CDR3 protein. The sample lists hundreds of thousands of distinct CDR3 sequences, 59% occurring once. The sequenced sample consisted of blood. The receptors here all came from a girl aged 2 to 10 with multiple sclerosis. Each CDR3 is given with its conserved first and last residue. A D gene is named only where the DNA matches it firmly.

CDR3: CATKGQGDTEAFF
DNA: TGTGCCACTAAGGGGCAGGGAGACACTGAAGCTTTCTTT
J: TRBJ1-1
D: .
V: TRBV27

CDR3: CASRELAGSYNEQFF
DNA: TGTGCCAGCAGGGAACTAGCGGGGTCCTACAATGAGCAGTTCTTC
J: TRBJ2-1
D: TRBD2
V: TRBV6-6

CDR3: CASSATGNVPQHF
DNA: TGTGCCAGCAGTGCCACAGGGAATGTGCCCCAGCATTTT
J: TRBJ1-5
D: .
V: TRBV2

CDR3: CASSERSPTSTDTQYF
DNA: TGCGCCAGCAGTGAGCGGAGCCCCACGAGCACAGATACGCAGTATTTT
J: TRBJ2-3
D: .
V: TRBV10-2

CDR3: CASSHQDRTDTQYF
DNA: TGTGCCAGCAGCCATCAGGACAGGACAGATACGCAGTATTTT
J: TRBJ2-3
D: TRBD1
V: TRBV28

CDR3: CASSSERVQETQYF
DNA: TGCGCCAGCAGCTCCGAGCGGGTTCAAGAGACCCAGTACTTC
J: TRBJ2-5
D: .
V: TRBV5-1

CDR3: CASGTTGRQAFF
DNA: TGTGCCAGCGGGACCACAGGGAGACAAGCTTTCTTT
J: TRBJ1-1
D: .
V: TRBV12-3/TRBV12-4

CDR3: CASSEITGVEQYF
DNA: TGTGCCAGCAGTGAAATAACAGGGGTCGAGCAGTACTTC
J: TRBJ2-7
D: TRBD1
V: TRBV6-1

CDR3: CASSEGGGQGIQPQHF
DNA: TGTGCCAGCAGCGAAGGGGGCGGCCAGGGGATTCAGCCCCAGCATTTT
J: TRBJ1-5
D: TRBD1
V: TRBV7-9

CDR3: CSASPIAGSSYNEQFF
DNA: TGCAGTGCTAGTCCTATAGCGGGGAGCTCCTACAATGAGCAGTTCTTC
J: TRBJ2-1
D: TRBD2
V: TRBV20-1

CDR3: CASADRGYEEDTQYF
DNA: TGTGCCAGCGCAGACAGGGGGTATGAGGAAGATACGCAGTATTTT
J: TRBJ2-3
D: TRBD1
V: TRBV7-9

CDR3: CASGTGTRYTGELFF
DNA: TGTGCCAGCGGAACCGGGACTAGATACACCGGGGAGCTGTTTTTT
J: TRBJ2-2
D: TRBD2
V: TRBV3-1

CDR3: CATSPGIEGYGYTF
DNA: TGTGCCACCAGCCCAGGGATAGAGGGCTATGGCTACACCTTC
J: TRBJ1-2
D: .
V: TRBV15

CDR3: CASSEGWGRGGRKGKETQYF
DNA: TGTGCCAGCAGTGAAGGGTGGGGGCGGGGGGGCCGAAAGGGTAAGGAGACCCAGTACTTC
J: TRBJ2-5
D: TRBD2
V: TRBV6-1

CDR3: CASSLGTPGLAAIAKNIQYF
DNA: TGTGCCAGCAGTTTGGGGACGCCGGGACTAGCGGCTATAGCCAAAAACATTCAGTACTTC
J: TRBJ2-4
D: TRBD2
V: TRBV12-3/TRBV12-4